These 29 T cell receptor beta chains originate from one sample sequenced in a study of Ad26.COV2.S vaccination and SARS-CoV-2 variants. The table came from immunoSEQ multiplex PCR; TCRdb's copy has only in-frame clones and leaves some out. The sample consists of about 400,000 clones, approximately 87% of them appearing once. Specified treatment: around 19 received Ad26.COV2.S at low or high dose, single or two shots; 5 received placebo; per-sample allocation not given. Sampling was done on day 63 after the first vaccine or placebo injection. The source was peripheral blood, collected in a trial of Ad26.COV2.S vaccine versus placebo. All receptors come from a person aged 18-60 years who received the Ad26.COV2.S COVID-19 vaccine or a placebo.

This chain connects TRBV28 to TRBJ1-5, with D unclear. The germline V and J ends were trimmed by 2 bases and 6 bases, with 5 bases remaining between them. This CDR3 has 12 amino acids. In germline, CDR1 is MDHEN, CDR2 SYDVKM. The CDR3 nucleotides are TGTGCCAGCAGTTTAAATGGTCAGCCCCAGCATTTT. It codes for CASSLNGQPQHF.

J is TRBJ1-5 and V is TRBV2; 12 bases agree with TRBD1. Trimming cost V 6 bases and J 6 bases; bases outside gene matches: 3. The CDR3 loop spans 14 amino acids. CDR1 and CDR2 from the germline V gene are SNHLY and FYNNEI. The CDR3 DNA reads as TGTGCCAGCAGCGGGACAGGGGGCGGTCAGCCCCAGCATTTT. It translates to CASSGTGGGQPQHF.

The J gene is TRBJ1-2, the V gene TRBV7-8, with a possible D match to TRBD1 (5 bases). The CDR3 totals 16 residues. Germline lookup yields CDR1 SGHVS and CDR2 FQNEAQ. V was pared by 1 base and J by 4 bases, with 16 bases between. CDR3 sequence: CASSLGLQGGVYGYTF. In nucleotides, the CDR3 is TGTGCCAGCAGCTTAGGACTGCAGGGAGGAGTCTATGGCTACACCTTC.

The CDR3 coding sequence is TGTGCCAGCAGCCAAGCGAGTCAAGAGACCCAGTACTTC. It encodes CASSQASQETQYF. The V gene is TRBV3-1 (or the pseudogene TRBV3-2), the J gene TRBJ2-5; no clear D gene. Germline CDR1 LGHDT, CDR2 YNNKEL (reference sequence). This CDR3 is 13 amino acids long. The V gene lost 1 base and the J gene lost 2 bases, with 5 bases spanning the gap.

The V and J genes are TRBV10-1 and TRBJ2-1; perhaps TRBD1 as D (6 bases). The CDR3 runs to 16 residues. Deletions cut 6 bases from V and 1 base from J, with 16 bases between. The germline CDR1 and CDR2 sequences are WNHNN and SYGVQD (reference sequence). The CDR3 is CASRVFQGWSYNEQFF. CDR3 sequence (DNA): TGCGCCAGCAGGGTTTTTCAGGGGTGGTCCTACAATGAGCAGTTCTTC.

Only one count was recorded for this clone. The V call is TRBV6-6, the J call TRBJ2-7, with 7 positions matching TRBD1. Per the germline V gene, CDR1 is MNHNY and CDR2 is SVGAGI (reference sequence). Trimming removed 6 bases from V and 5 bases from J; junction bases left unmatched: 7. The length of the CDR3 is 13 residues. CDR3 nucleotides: TGTGCCAGCAGGAGGGGACAGTTCAACGAGCAGTACTTC. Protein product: CASRRGQFNEQYF.

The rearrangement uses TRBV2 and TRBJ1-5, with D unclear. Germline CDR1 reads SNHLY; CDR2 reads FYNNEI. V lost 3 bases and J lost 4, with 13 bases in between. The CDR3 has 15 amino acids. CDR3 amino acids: CASSDAAGRNQPQHF. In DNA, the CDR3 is TGTGCCAGCAGTGATGCGGCGGGGAGGAATCAGCCCCAGCATTTT. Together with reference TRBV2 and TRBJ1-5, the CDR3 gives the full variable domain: EPEVTQTPSHQVTQMGQEVILRCVPISNHLYFYWYRQILGQKVEFLVSFYNNEISEKSEIFDDQFSVERPDGSNFTLKIRSTKLEDSAMYFCASSDAAGRNQPQHFGDGTRLSIL.

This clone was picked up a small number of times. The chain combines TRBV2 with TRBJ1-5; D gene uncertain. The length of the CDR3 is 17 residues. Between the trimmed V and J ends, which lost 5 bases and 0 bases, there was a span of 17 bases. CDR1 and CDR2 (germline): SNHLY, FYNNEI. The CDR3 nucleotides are TGTGCCAGCAGTCTAGGTAGGGCCCAATATAGCAATCAGCCCCAGCATTTT. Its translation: CASSLGRAQYSNQPQHF. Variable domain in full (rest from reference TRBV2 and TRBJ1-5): EPEVTQTPSHQVTQMGQEVILRCVPISNHLYFYWYRQILGQKVEFLVSFYNNEISEKSEIFDDQFSVERPDGSNFTLKIRSTKLEDSAMYFCASSLGRAQYSNQPQHFGDGTRLSIL.

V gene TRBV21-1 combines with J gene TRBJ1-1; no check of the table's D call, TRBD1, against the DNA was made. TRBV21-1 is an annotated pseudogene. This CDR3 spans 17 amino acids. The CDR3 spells CASSKERNRGPDTEAFF. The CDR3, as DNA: TGTGCCAGCAGCAAAGAAAGGAACAGGGGGCCGGACACTGAAGCTTTCTTT.

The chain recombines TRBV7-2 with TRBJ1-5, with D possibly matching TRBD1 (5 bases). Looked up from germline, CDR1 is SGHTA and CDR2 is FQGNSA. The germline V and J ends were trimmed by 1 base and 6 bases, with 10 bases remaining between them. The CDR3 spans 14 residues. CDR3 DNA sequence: TGTGCCAGCAGCTTAGAACGTGGGGGTCAGCCCCAGCATTTT. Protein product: CASSLERGGQPQHF.

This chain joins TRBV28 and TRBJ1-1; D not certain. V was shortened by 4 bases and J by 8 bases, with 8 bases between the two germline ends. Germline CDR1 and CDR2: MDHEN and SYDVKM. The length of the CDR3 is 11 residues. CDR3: CASSSRSEAFF. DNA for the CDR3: TGTGCCAGCAGTTCCCGATCGGAAGCTTTCTTT.

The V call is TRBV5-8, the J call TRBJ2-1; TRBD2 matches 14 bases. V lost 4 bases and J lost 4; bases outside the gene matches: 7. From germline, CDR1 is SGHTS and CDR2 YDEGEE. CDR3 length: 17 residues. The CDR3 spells CASSPRTSGGPYNEQFF. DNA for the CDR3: TGTGCCAGCAGCCCTCGGACTAGCGGGGGGCCTTACAATGAGCAGTTCTTC.

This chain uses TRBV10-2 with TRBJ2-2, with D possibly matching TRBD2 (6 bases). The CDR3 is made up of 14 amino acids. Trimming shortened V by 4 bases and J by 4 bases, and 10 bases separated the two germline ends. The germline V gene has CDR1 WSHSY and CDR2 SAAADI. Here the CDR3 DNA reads TGCGCCAGCAGTGGGGGGGTGTCCACCGGGGAGCTGTTTTTT. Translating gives CASSGGVSTGELFF.

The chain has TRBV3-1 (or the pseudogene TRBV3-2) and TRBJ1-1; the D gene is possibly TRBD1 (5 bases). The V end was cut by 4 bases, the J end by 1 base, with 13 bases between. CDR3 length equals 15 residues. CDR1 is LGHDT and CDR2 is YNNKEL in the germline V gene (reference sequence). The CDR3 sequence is CASSLGRIGNTEAFF. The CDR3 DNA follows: TGTGCCAGCAGCCTGGGACGAATCGGGAACACTGAAGCTTTCTTT.

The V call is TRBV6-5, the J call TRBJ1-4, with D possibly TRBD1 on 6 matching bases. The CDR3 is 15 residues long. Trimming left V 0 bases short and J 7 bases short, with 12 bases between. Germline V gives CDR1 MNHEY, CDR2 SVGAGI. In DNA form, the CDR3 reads TGTGCCAGCAGTTACTCGATAGGGGGGCGTGAAAAACTGTTTTTT. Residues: CASSYSIGGREKLFF.

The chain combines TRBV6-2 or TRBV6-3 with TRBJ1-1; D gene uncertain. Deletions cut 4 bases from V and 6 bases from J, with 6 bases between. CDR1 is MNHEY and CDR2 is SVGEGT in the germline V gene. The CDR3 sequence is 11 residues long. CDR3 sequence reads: CASSWMAEAFF. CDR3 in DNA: TGTGCCAGCAGTTGGATGGCTGAAGCTTTCTTT.

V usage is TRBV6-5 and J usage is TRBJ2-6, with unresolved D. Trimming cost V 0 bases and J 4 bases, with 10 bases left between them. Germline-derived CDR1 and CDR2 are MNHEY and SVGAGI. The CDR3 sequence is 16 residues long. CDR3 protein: CASSYSGRTGANVLTF. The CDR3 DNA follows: TGTGCCAGCAGTTACTCGGGCAGGACCGGGGCCAACGTCCTGACTTTC.

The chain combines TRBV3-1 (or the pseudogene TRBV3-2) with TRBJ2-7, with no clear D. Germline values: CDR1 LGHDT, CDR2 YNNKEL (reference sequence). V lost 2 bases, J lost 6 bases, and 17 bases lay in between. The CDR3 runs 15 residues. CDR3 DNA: TGTGCCAGCAGCCAACGCCGGAGAGGTTTGGGCGAGCAGTACTTC. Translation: CASSQRRRGLGEQYF.

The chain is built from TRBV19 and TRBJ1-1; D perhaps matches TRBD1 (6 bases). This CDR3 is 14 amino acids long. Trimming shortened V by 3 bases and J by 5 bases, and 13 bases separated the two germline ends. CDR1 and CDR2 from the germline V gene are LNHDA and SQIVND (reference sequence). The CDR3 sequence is CASSMGQGATEAFF. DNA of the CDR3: TGTGCCAGTAGTATGGGACAAGGTGCGACTGAAGCTTTCTTT.

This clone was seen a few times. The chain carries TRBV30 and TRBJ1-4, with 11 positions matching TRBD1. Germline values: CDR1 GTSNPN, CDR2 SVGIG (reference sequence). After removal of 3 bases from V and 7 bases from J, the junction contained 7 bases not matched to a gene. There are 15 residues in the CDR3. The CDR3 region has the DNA TGTGCCTGGAGCCGCCTAGGGACAGGGGGTGAAAAACTGTTTTTT. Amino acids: CAWSRLGTGGEKLFF.

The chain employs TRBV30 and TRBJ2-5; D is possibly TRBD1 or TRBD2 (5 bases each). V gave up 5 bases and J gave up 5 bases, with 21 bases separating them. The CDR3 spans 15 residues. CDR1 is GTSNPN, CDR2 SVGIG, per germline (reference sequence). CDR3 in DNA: TGTGCCTGGGGGGGTATGGCAGCATGGTCGGAGACCCAGTACTTC. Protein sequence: CAWGGMAAWSETQYF.

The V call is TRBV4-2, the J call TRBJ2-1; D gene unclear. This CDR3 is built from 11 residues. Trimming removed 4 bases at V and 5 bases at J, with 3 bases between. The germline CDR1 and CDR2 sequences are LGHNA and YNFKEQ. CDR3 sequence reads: CASSRDNEQFF. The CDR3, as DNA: TGTGCCAGCAGCCGGGACAATGAGCAGTTCTTC.

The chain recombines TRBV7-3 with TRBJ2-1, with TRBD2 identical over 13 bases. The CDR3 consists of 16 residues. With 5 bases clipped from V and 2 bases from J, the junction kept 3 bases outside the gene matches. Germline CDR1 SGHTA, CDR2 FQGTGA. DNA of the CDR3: TGTGCCAGCAGCCGACTAGCGGGGGGAACCTACAATGAGCAGTTCTTC. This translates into CASSRLAGGTYNEQFF.

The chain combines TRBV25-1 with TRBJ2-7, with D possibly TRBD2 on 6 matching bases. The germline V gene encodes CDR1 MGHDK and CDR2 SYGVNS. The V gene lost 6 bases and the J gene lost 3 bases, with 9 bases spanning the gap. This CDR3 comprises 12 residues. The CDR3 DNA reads TGTGCCAGCAGGGGACTTTACTACGAGCAGTACTTC. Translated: CASRGLYYEQYF.

Here the CDR3 reads CASSLAGPTNTEAFF. The DNA for the CDR3 is TGTGCCAGCAGCTTAGCGGGACCCACGAACACTGAAGCTTTCTTT. The V gene is TRBV7-9, the J gene TRBJ1-1, with a possible D match to TRBD1 (5 bases). V was shortened by 0 bases and J by 1 base, with 9 bases between the two germline ends. Germline CDR1 and CDR2: SEHNR and FQNEAQ (reference sequence). The CDR3 totals 15 residues.

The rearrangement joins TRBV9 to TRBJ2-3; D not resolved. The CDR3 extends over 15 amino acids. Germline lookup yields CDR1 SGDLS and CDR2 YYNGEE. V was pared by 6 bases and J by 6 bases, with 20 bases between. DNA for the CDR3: TGTGCCAGCACTCAAGATGCTATTCGTTCGGATACGCAGTATTTT. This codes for CASTQDAIRSDTQYF.

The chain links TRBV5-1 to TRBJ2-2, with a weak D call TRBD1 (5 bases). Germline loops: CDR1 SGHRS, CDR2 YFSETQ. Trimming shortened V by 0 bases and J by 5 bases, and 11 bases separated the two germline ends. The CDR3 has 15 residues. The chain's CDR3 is CASSLGAGWTGELFF. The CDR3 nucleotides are TGCGCCAGCAGCTTGGGGGCAGGGTGGACCGGGGAGCTGTTTTTT.

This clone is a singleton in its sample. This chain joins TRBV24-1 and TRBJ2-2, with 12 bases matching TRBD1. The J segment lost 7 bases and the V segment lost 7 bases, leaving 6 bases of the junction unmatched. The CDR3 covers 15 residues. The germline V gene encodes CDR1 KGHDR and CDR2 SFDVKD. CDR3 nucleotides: TGTGCCACCAGGGGGACAGGGGGCGCCGGCGGGGAGCTGTTTTTT. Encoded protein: CATRGTGGAGGELFF.

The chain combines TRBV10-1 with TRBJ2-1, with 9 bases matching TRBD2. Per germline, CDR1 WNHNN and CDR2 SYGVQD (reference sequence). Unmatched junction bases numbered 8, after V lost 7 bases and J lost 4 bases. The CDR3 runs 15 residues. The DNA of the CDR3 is TGCGCCAGCATTTGCGGGGGGGAAAATTACAATGAGCAGTTCTTC. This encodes CASICGGENYNEQFF.